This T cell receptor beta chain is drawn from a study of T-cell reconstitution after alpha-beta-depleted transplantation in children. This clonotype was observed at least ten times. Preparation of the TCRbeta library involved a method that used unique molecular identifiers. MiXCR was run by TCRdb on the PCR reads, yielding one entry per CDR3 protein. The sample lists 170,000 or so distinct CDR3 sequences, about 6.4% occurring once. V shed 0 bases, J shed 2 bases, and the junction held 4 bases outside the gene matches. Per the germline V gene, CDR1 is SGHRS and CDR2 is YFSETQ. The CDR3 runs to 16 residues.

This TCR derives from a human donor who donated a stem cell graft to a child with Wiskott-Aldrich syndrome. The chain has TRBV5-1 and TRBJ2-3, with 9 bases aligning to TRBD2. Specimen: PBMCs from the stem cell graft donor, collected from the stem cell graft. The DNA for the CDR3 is TGCGCCAGCAGCTTGGTAGCGGGGGCCATCACAGATACGCAGTATTTT. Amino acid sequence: CASSLVAGAITDTQYF.